This TCR beta chain was obtained from a study of T cell responses to AZD1222 COVID-19 vaccine. TCRdb's copy holds only in-frame clones and misses some; the assay was immunoSEQ multiplex PCR. Found here are approximately 130,000 clones, more than 80% of them singletons; the top ten hold approximately 5.1%. On this clone itself: Antigen specificity is unknown.

Study findings and constraints: Nearly half of spike-specific TCRs reportedly target variant regions that are unmutated in the B.1.351 and B.1.1.7 variants. It should be noted that donors were predominantly white British and more often female, and clonal diversity was possibly underestimated.

Sequenced material: peripheral blood, taken on day 0 of AZD1222 vaccination. This clonotype was obtained from an adult in good health.

The CDR3 loop is CASSDPGGYEQYF. CDR3 nucleotides: TGCGCCAGCAGCGATCCAGGGGGCTACGAGCAGTACTTC. The chain joins TRBV5-1 to TRBJ2-7; 7 nucleotides line up with TRBD1. The CDR3 has 13 residues. J lost 3 bases, V lost 4 bases, and 4 bases had no gene match. CDR1 is SGHRS and CDR2 is YFSETQ in the germline V gene.